Below, one TCR beta chain is given with its context. This entry is derived from a study of pediatric ulcerative colitis. The repertoire was sequenced with immunoSEQ multiplex PCR; TCRdb's copy has only in-frame clones and lacks some. The table includes over 30,000 clones, 81% detected once. Germline CDR1 is SNHLY and CDR2 is FYNNEI. The CDR3 is 16 amino acids. V lost 9 bases to trimming and J lost 9 bases; unmatched junction nucleotides: 16. Rectal tissue came from one to two pinch biopsies taken at colonoscopy. Ulcerative colitis patients received no immunosuppressive medication before the diagnostic colonoscopy.

The TCR originated in a boy aged 5-17 years with mild ulcerative colitis. Sequencing was carried out using gut tissue. The chain links TRBV2 to TRBJ2-3; TRBD1 agrees at 12 bases. The CDR3 sequence: CARGRSGTGGITTQYF. DNA of the CDR3: TGTGCCAGAGGAAGGTCCGGGACAGGGGGCATTACCACGCAGTATTTT.